These 20 T cell receptor beta chains originate from one sample sequenced in a study of blood T cell repertoires in COVID-19. Measured with immunoSEQ multiplex PCR; TCRdb has only the in-frame clones, and not every one. The table includes about 220,000 clones, 75% to 90% detected once. The material sequenced was peripheral blood. The receptors shown here come from a woman aged 65 to 85 with COVID-19, enrolled during active disease.

Turning to this clone: Additional DNA sequences in this sample encode the identical CDR3. J is TRBJ1-2 and V is TRBV9; a weak D match, TRBD1 (6 bases). V was clipped by 0 bases and J by 8 bases, with 8 bases between them. This CDR3 comprises 12 residues. Looked up from germline, CDR1 is SGDLS and CDR2 is YYNGEE. This CDR3 is CASSVVGGGYTF. CDR3 nucleotides: TGTGCCAGCAGCGTAGTAGGGGGAGGCTACACCTTC.

This clone was seen only a few times. The V gene is TRBV2, the J gene TRBJ1-4; 10 nucleotides line up with TRBD1. Germline CDR1 is SNHLY and CDR2 is FYNNEI. CDR3 length: 17 amino acids. V lost 7 bases, J lost 7 bases, and 15 bases stayed unmatched. DNA for the CDR3: TGTGCCAGCATCGAAAGGGACAGGGGCCACAGGGGTGAAAAACTGTTTTTT. Translation gives CASIERDRGHRGEKLFF.

The chain employs TRBV5-5 and TRBJ2-5, with TRBD2 matching 9 bases. With V trimmed by 3 bases and J by 1 base, 7 bases remained unmatched. Germline values: CDR1 SGHKS, CDR2 YYEKEE (reference sequence). The CDR3 totals 16 residues. Here the CDR3 DNA reads TGTGCCAGCAGCTGGGTAATGACTAGCGGCCAAGAGACCCAGTACTTC. Protein: CASSWVMTSGQETQYF.

The chain employs TRBV18 and TRBJ1-2; 8 positions match TRBD1. The V gene end was trimmed by 3 bases and the J gene end by 6 bases; junction bases not matched to a gene: 6. The CDR3 totals 14 residues. CDR1 and CDR2 from the germline V gene are KGHSH and LQKENI. The CDR3 sequence: CASSPGTGDDGYTF. In DNA form, the CDR3 reads TGTGCCAGCTCACCTGGGACAGGCGACGATGGCTACACCTTC.

V and J are TRBV20-1 and TRBJ2-7, with TRBD1 matching over 8 bases. The CDR3 covers 15 residues. Per germline, CDR1 DFQATT and CDR2 SNEGSKA (reference sequence). V gave up 5 bases and J gave up 2 bases; unmatched junction bases: 11. The CDR3 sequence is CSAGGRGQGAYEQYF. The CDR3 DNA is TGCAGTGCTGGTGGAAGAGGACAGGGCGCCTACGAGCAGTACTTC.

The CDR3 loop reads CASSPSQGYTEAFF. For the CDR3, the DNA is TGTGCCAGCAGCCCCTCCCAGGGCTATACTGAAGCTTTCTTT. This chain links TRBV6-5 with TRBJ1-1, with D perhaps TRBD1 (5 bases). Germline V CDR1 and CDR2: MNHEY, SVGAGI. CDR3 length: 14 residues. V was shortened by 6 bases and J by 5 bases, with 16 bases between the two germline ends.

DNA of the CDR3: TGTGCCAGCAGCTTTAGACAGGGGGCGTCTACGGATGAGCAGTTCTTC. It specifies CASSFRQGASTDEQFF. The chain employs TRBV11-3 and TRBJ2-1; 10 nucleotides align to TRBD1. J was trimmed by 8 bases and V by 3 bases; bases with no gene match: 10. The CDR3 is 16 amino acids. Germline values: CDR1 SGHNT, CDR2 YENEEA.

The CDR3 nucleotides are TGTGCCAGCAGCCGCGACAGGGTTAAACCCGGATCCTACGAGCAGTACTTC. It codes for CASSRDRVKPGSYEQYF. The V and J genes are TRBV5-6 and TRBJ2-7; 7 nucleotides line up with TRBD1. The CDR3 sequence is 17 residues long. V gave up 4 bases and J gave up 1 base; unmatched junction bases: 14. Germline V gene data show CDR1 as SGHDT and CDR2 as YYEEEE.

V gene TRBV28 combines with J gene TRBJ2-7; D might be TRBD1 (6 bases). CDR3 size: 13 residues. Germline V gene sequence: CDR1 MDHEN, CDR2 SYDVKM. V was clipped by 3 bases and J by 4 bases, with 10 bases between them. The CDR3 reads CASSFPGAYEQYF. Here the CDR3 DNA reads TGTGCCAGCAGTTTTCCAGGGGCTTACGAGCAGTACTTC.

The chain uses TRBV6-5 and TRBJ2-3; 7 bases are shared with TRBD1. The germline V gene has CDR1 MNHEY and CDR2 SVGAGI. V lost 4 bases, J lost 1 base, and 5 bases stayed unmatched. The CDR3 runs 15 residues. This CDR3 reads CASSLAGGGTDTQYF. The CDR3 nucleotides are TGTGCCAGCAGTTTAGCAGGGGGAGGCACAGATACGCAGTATTTT.

This chain links TRBV19 with TRBJ1-2; 7 bases fit TRBD1. The CDR3 totals 13 residues. Unmatched junction bases numbered 7, after V lost 7 bases and J lost 5 bases. Germline CDR1 is LNHDA and CDR2 is SQIVND (reference sequence). The CDR3: CASNPAGGYGYTF. The CDR3 nucleotides are TGTGCCAGTAACCCGGCAGGGGGGTATGGCTACACCTTC.

The chain carries TRBV7-9 and TRBJ1-1, with a weak D call TRBD1 (5 bases). Per germline, CDR1 SEHNR and CDR2 FQNEAQ (reference sequence). V lost 2 bases and J lost 1, with 20 bases in between. The CDR3 consists of 18 residues. CDR3 residues: CASSLFGHYRLGNTEAFF. In DNA, the CDR3 is TGTGCCAGCAGCTTATTCGGCCATTACAGGTTGGGGAACACTGAAGCTTTCTTT.

This chain links TRBV5-1 with TRBJ1-6; 9 bases align to TRBD1. Losses at the gene ends were 1 base for V and 9 bases for J; bases not matched to a gene: 11. The V gene's germline CDR1 is SGHRS and CDR2 YFSETQ. The CDR3 totals 17 residues. The CDR3 nucleotides read TGCGCCAGCAGCTTGTTTTCCCTGGACAGGGGAGGTTCACCCCTCCACTTT. Protein sequence: CASSLFSLDRGGSPLHF.

On this clone: Other nucleotide sequences from this sample produce the same CDR3. The rearrangement links TRBV12-3 or TRBV12-4 to TRBJ1-3; no reliable D call. Deletions cut 2 bases from V and 4 bases from J, with 3 bases between. The CDR3 length is 12 residues. The CDR3 region is CASSLSGNTIYF. CDR3 bases: TGTGCCAGCAGTTTATCAGGAAACACCATATATTTT.

J is TRBJ1-5 and V is TRBV10-3; weak D call: TRBD1 (6 bases). The CDR3 consists of 14 residues. Deletions cut 11 bases from V and 6 bases from J, with 20 bases between. The germline V gene has CDR1 ENHRY and CDR2 SYGVKD. The chain's CDR3 is CASGDGTGSQPQHF. Here the CDR3 DNA reads TGTGCCTCCGGGGATGGCACAGGGAGTCAGCCCCAGCATTTT.

This chain joins TRBV29-1 and TRBJ1-2, with TRBD1 matching over 9 bases. The ends lost 7 bases at V and 5 bases at J; junction bases unmatched: 5. The CDR3 contains 12 residues. Germline loops: CDR1 SQVTM, CDR2 ANQGSEA. DNA of the CDR3: TGCAGCGGGACAGGGGAAGGATATGGCTACACCTTC. Amino acid sequence: CSGTGEGYGYTF.

The chain links TRBV15 to TRBJ2-1, with 8 bases matching TRBD2. V lost 0 bases, J lost 0 bases, and 4 bases stayed unmatched. The CDR3 contains 17 residues. Germline V gives CDR1 LNHNV, CDR2 YYDKDF (reference sequence). The CDR3 is CATSRDLGTSSYNEQFF. For the CDR3, the DNA is TGTGCCACCAGCAGAGATCTTGGGACTAGCTCCTACAATGAGCAGTTCTTC.

The CDR3 bases are TGTGCCAGCAGCTCAGACACTTATCCCGCCTATGGCTACACCTTC. It specifies CASSSDTYPAYGYTF. The gene calls are TRBV7-6 and TRBJ1-2; D is ambiguous. Trimming removed 4 bases from V and 4 bases from J, with 16 bases in between. Germline CDR1 and CDR2: SGHVS and FNYEAQ. CDR3 length: 15 amino acids.

The rearrangement joins TRBV19 to TRBJ2-2; D possibly corresponds to TRBD1 (6 bases). CDR1 is LNHDA, CDR2 SQIVND, per germline (reference sequence). The CDR3 extends over 13 amino acids. V lost 0 bases, J lost 7 bases, and 6 bases lay in between. The CDR3 loop is CASSIEQGGELFF. The CDR3 DNA is TGTGCCAGTAGTATAGAACAGGGCGGGGAGCTGTTTTTT.

The V call is TRBV28, the J call TRBJ2-5; D gene ambiguous. CDR1 and CDR2 (germline): MDHEN, SYDVKM. There are 13 residues in the CDR3. Trimming left V 5 bases short and J 4 bases short, with 11 bases between. CDR3 sequence reads: CASSLLSRETQYF. For the CDR3, the DNA is TGTGCCAGCAGTCTCTTGAGCCGAGAGACCCAGTACTTC.